These 2 T cell receptor beta chains came from one sample sequenced in a study of T cells in Graves' hyperthyroidism and ophthalmopathy. TCR beta CDR3 region amplification was performed from RNA transcripts. Researchers ran a first-round RT-PCR on the TCR CDR3 using the HTBI primer set. TCRdb ran MiXCR on the multiplex PCR reads and lists one entry per CDR3 protein. The sample lists approximately 420,000 distinct CDR3 sequences; roughly 13% were seen once. The sequenced sample consisted of blood. These receptors were collected from a woman under 30 with Graves' hyperthyroidism.

This clonotype was seen ten or more times. The chain is built from TRBV20-1 and TRBJ2-1; 10 nucleotides match TRBD2. V lost 1 base to trimming and J lost 6 bases; unmatched junction nucleotides: 3. Germline V gene sequence: CDR1 DFQATT, CDR2 SNEGSKA (reference sequence). The CDR3 spans 14 residues. CDR3 residues: CSARGTSGVNEQFF. The CDR3 DNA reads TGCAGTGCTAGAGGGACTAGCGGAGTCAATGAGCAGTTCTTC.

This clonotype was counted ten times or more. V is TRBV3-1 and J is TRBJ2-5; 10 bases map to TRBD2. V shed 1 base, J shed 4 bases, and the junction held 3 bases outside the gene matches. The CDR3 is 15 amino acids. CDR1 is LGHDT, CDR2 YNNKEL, per germline (reference sequence). CDR3 loop: CASSQGLAGAETQYF. DNA for the CDR3: TGTGCCAGCAGCCAAGGGCTAGCGGGAGCAGAGACCCAGTACTTC.